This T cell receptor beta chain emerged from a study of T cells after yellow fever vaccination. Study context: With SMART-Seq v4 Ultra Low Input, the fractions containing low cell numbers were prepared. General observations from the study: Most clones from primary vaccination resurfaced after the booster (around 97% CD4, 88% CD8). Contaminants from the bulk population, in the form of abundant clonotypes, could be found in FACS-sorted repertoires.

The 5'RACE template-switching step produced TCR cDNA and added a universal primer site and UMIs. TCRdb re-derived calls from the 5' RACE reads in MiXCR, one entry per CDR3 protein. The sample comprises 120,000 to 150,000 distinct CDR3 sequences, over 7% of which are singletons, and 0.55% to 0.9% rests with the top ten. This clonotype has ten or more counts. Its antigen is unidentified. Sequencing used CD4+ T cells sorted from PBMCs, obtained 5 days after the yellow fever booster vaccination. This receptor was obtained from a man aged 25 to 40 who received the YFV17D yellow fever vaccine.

CDR3 residues: CASSPAVSRAYNEQFF. The CDR3 bases are TGTGCCAGCAGCCCAGCAGTCTCGCGGGCCTACAATGAGCAGTTCTTC. The rearrangement links TRBV5-5 to TRBJ2-1; D might be TRBD2 (5 bases). Between the trimmed V and J ends, which lost 4 bases and 2 bases, there was a span of 16 bases. The germline CDR1 and CDR2 sequences are SGHKS and YYEKEE (reference sequence). This CDR3 spans 16 amino acids.